A selection of T cell receptor beta chains follows, all from one sample in a study of shared clonotypes between healthy human individuals. Here immunoSEQ multiplex PCR was the method, and the copy in TCRdb shows in-frame clones only, minus some. The profile shows around 370,000 clones, 95% to 97% of them singletons. The sample taken for sequencing was memory CD8+ T cells sorted from blood. Source of these receptors: a man younger than 40 in good health. Both conserved end residues are part of each CDR3. Fields, in order: V gene, D gene, J gene, CDR3 DNA, CDR3 protein. A D gene is named only where the DNA matches it firmly.

TRBV11-2	NA	TRBJ1-5	TGTGCCAGCAGCCAGGGACCGTATAGCAATCAGCCCCAGCATTTT	CASSQGPYSNQPQHF
TRBV19	NA	TRBJ1-2	TGTGCCAGTAGTATAAAAGGGTCTAACTATGGCTACACCTTC	CASSIKGSNYGYTF
TRBV4-1	NA	TRBJ2-2	TGCGCCAGCAGCCAAGAACTCACCGGGGAGCTGTTTTTT	CASSQELTGELFF
TRBV19	NA	TRBJ1-4	TGTGCCAGTAGTACAGCAACTAATGAAAAACTGTTTTTT	CASSTATNEKLFF
TRBV18	NA	TRBJ1-5	TGTGCCAGCTCACCCCAAGGGGGGGCGGGTCAGCCCCAGCATTTT	CASSPQGGAGQPQHF
TRBV27	NA	TRBJ2-7	TGTGCCAGCAGTCTAAAAGCAGGGATCTACGAGCAGTACTTC	CASSLKAGIYEQYF
TRBV4-1	NA	TRBJ2-2	TGCGCCAGCAGCCTTGCCGGGGGGCGGAACACCGGGGAGCTGTTTTTT	CASSLAGGRNTGELFF
TRBV7-3	NA	TRBJ2-1	TGTGCCAGCAGCTTAAGGGTTGGGGGCGAAGCGGGTGGATTCTACAATGAGCAGTTCTTC	CASSLRVGGEAGGFYNEQFF
TRBV2	NA	TRBJ2-2	TGTGCCAGCAGTGGGTGGAACACCGGGGAGCTGTTTTTT	CASSGWNTGELFF
TRBV18	NA	TRBJ2-7	TGTGCCAGCTCACCATCCTCCTACGAGCAGTACTTC	CASSPSSYEQYF
TRBV6-5	NA	TRBJ2-1	TGTGCCAGCAGTCCTCTCTACTATACTGAGCAGTTCTTC	CASSPLYYTEQFF
TRBV6-1	TRBD1	TRBJ1-5	TGTGCCAGCTACGGGACAGGGCGCAATCAGCCCCAGCATTTT	CASYGTGRNQPQHF
TRBV6-5	TRBD1	TRBJ2-5	TGTGCCAGCAGTTACTCGGACAGGCAAGAGACCCAGTACTTC	CASSYSDRQETQYF